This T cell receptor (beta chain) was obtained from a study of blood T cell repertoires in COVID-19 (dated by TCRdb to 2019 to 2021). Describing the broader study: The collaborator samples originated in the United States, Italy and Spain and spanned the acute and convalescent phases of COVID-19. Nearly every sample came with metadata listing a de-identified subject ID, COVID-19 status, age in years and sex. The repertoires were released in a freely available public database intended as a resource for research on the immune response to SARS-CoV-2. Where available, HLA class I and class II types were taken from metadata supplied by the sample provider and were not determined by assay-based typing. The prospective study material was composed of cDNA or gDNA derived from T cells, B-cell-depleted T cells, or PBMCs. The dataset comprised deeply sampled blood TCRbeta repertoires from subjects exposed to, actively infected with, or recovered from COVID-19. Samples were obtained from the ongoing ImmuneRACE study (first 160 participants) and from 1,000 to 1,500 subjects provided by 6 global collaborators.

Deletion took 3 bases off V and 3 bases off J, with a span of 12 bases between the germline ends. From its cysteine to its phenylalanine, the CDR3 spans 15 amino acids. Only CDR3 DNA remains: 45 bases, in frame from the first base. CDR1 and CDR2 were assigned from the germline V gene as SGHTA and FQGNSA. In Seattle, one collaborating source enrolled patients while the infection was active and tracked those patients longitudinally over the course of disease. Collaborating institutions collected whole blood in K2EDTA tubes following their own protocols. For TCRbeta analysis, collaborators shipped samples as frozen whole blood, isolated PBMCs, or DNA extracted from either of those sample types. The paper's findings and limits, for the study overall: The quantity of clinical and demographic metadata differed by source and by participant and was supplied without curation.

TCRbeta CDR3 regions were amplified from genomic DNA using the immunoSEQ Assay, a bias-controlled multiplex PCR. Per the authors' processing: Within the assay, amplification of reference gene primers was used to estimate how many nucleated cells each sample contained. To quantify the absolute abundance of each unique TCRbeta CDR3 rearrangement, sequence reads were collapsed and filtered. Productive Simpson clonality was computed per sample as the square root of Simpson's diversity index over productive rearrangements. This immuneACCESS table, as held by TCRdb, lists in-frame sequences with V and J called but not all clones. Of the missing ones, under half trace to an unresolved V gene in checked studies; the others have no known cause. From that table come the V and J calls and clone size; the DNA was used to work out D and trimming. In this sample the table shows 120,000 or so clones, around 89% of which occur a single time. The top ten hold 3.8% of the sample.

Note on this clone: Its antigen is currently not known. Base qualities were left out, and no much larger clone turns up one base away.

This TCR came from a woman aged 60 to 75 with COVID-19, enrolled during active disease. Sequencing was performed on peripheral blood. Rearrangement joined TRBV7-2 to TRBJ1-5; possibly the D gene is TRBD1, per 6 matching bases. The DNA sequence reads TGTGCCAGCAGCTTTGAGGGGGTTCCCAATCAGCCCCAGCATTTT. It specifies CASSFEGVPNQPQHF.